This is a list of T cell receptor beta chains from one sample in a study of shared clonotypes between healthy human individuals. Measured with immunoSEQ multiplex PCR; TCRdb has only the in-frame clones, and not every one. The data contain more than 850,000 clones, more than 75% of them singletons. Material for sequencing was memory CD4+ T cells from PBMCs. The receptor source for this set is a man between 18 and 35 years old in good health. Some clones in this sample may be carry-over from other donors' samples. The CDR3 runs from the conserved cysteine through the conserved F or W. D genes are given only for firm matches. Where a row states a size, it is once, few, many or the class of an expanded clone; other rows omit it.

j_call v_call clone_size d_call cdr3_nt cdr3_aa
TRBJ2-7 TRBV4-1 NA NA TGCGCCAGCAGCCAAGGAACTAGTGTGGGGATCTACGAGCAGTACTTC CASSQGTSVGIYEQYF
TRBJ1-1 TRBV9 NA TRBD1 TGTGCCAGCAGCGTAGGGGGCAGGGGGCAGACTGAAGCTTTCTTT CASSVGGRGQTEAFF
TRBJ2-3 TRBV4-1 NA NA TGCGCCAGCAGTCTTAGTCGGGGCTCAGCAGATACGCAGTATTTT CASSLSRGSADTQYF
TRBJ2-7 TRBV2 few NA TGTGCCAGCAGTGGGTCCTACGAGCAGTACTTC CASSGSYEQYF
TRBJ2-3 TRBV4-1 NA NA TGCGCCAGCAGCCAATGGGTTGGGGCGGGCCAGGGGCTATCCACAGATACGCAGTATTTT CASSQWVGAGQGLSTDTQYF
TRBJ2-7 TRBV5-8 NA TRBD1 TGTGCCAGCAGCATAACAGGGGGCTACGAGCAGTACTTC CASSITGGYEQYF
TRBJ1-1 TRBV27 NA NA TGTGCCAGCAGGAACCGTAACACCCCGGACACTGAAGCTTTCTTT CASRNRNTPDTEAFF
TRBJ2-7 TRBV7-8 NA NA TGTGCCAGCAGCTTTGCAGGGGGAGGTGGCGAGCAGTACTTC CASSFAGGGGEQYF
TRBJ1-1 TRBV27 NA NA TGTGCCAGCAGTTCCCCCCACGGGATGAACACTGAAGCTTTCTTT CASSSPHGMNTEAFF
TRBJ1-5 TRBV27 few TRBD1 TGTGCCAGCAGTCCACGGGTACAGGGGGGTCAGCCCCAGCATTTT CASSPRVQGGQPQHF
TRBJ2-2 TRBV9 NA TRBD2 TGTGCCAGCAGCGTAGCAGGGTCACTAGCGGGAGGGCCCCACGGGGAGCTGTTTTTT CASSVAGSLAGGPHGELFF
TRBJ2-7 TRBV28 NA NA TGTGCCAGCGGATTCTACTACGAGCAGTACTTC CASGFYYEQYF
TRBJ2-7 TRBV27 few TRBD2 TGTGCCAGCAGGCCATTAAGCCTCCCCGGGACTAACTACGAGCAGTACTTC CASRPLSLPGTNYEQYF
TRBJ1-5 TRBV5-4 NA NA TGTGCCAGCAGCTTGGATGGGGGGTTGCAGCCCCAGCATTTT CASSLDGGLQPQHF
TRBJ2-7 TRBV10-1 few TRBD2 TGCGCCAGCAGTGAGTCTAGACTAGCGGTGGCCGAGCAGTACTTC CASSESRLAVAEQYF
TRBJ1-2 TRBV28 NA TRBD1 TGTGCCAGCAGTGGCCGACAGGGAAAAAATGGCTACACCTTC CASSGRQGKNGYTF
TRBJ1-2 TRBV21-1 few NA TGTGCCAGCAGCTCGGGCAGACGTAACTATGGCTACACCTTC CASSSGRRNYGYTF
TRBJ1-5 TRBV4-3 few NA TGCGCCAGCAGCCAGGAGCCAGGCAGTCAGCCCCAGCATTTT CASSQEPGSQPQHF